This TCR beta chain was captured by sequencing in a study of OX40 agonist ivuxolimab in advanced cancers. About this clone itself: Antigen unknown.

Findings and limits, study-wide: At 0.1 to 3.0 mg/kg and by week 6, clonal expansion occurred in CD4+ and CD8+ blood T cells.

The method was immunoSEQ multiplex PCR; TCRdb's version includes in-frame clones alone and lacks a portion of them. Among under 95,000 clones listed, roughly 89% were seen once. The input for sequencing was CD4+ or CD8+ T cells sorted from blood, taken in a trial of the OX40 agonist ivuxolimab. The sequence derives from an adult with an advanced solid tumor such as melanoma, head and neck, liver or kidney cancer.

The CDR3 region has the DNA TGTGCCAGCAGTGGGGGAGGCTCTGGAAACACCATATATTTT. Its protein is CASSGGGSGNTIYF. The rearrangement links TRBV6-1 to TRBJ1-3; D ambiguous. From germline, CDR1 is MNHNS and CDR2 SASEGT. This CDR3 spans 14 amino acids. V lost 4 bases and J lost 0, with 7 bases in between.